The 8 T cell receptor beta chains in this list originate from one sample, sequenced in a study of blood T cell repertoires in COVID-19. Repertoires were generated with immunoSEQ multiplex PCR, while TCRdb's copy carries only in-frame clones and drops some. The table lists about 130,000 clones, roughly 90% of them singletons. Specimen: peripheral blood. The receptors were gathered from a man aged 55 to 70 with active or convalescent COVID-19.

The chain employs TRBV7-3 and TRBJ2-7, with D perhaps matching TRBD2 (6 bases). Germline CDR1 SGHTA, CDR2 FQGTGA. The CDR3 extends over 15 amino acids. Deletions cut 0 bases from V and 4 bases from J, with 13 bases between. The chain's CDR3 is CASSLTGGLSYEQYF. CDR3 nucleotides: TGTGCCAGCAGCTTAACGGGGGGACTTTCTTACGAGCAGTACTTC. Full variable domain (rest looked up from reference TRBV7-3 and TRBJ2-7): GAGVSQTPSNKVTEKGKYVELRCDPISGHTALYWYRQSLGQGPEFLIYFQGTGAADDSGLPNDRFFAVRPEGSVSTLKIQRTERGDSAVYLCASSLTGGLSYEQYFGPGTRLTVT.

The CDR3 here is CASSPGGKNSPLHF. CDR3 coding DNA: TGTGCCAGCAGCCCCGGGGGAAAGAATTCACCCCTCCACTTT. The gene calls are TRBV28 and TRBJ1-6, with a possible D match to TRBD1 (5 bases). The germline gives CDR1 MDHEN, CDR2 SYDVKM. With 6 bases removed from V and 7 bases from J, the gap between germline ends came to 13 bases. This CDR3 is built from 14 residues.

This chain uses TRBV5-1 with TRBJ2-7; unclear D gene. Trimming stripped 4 bases from V and 3 bases from J, with 5 bases between. This CDR3 contains 11 residues. Germline V lookup: CDR1 SGHRS, CDR2 YFSETQ. CDR3 amino acids: CASSNNYEQYF. The CDR3 coding sequence is TGCGCCAGCAGCAACAACTACGAGCAGTACTTC.

The V gene is TRBV7-9, the J gene TRBJ2-3; TRBD2 matches 8 bases. Germline trimming cut 7 bases from V and 3 bases from J; bases unmatched to any gene: 15. This CDR3 is 17 amino acids long. The V gene's germline CDR1 is SEHNR and CDR2 FQNEAQ (reference sequence). The CDR3 protein is CASNPPGGIGGTDTQYF. The CDR3 nucleotides read TGTGCCAGCAACCCTCCGGGGGGGATTGGTGGGACAGATACGCAGTATTTT.

The V gene is TRBV5-1, the J gene TRBJ1-5, with 7 positions matching TRBD1. The CDR3 has 16 residues. V shed 5 bases, J shed 4 bases, and the junction held 12 bases outside the gene matches. The germline gives CDR1 SGHRS, CDR2 YFSETQ. The CDR3 sequence: CASRPGQALFNQPQHF. DNA of the CDR3: TGCGCCAGCAGACCCGGACAGGCCTTATTTAATCAGCCCCAGCATTTT.

V and J are TRBV5-5 and TRBJ1-5; D not resolved. Deletions cut 2 bases from V and 3 bases from J, with 12 bases between. CDR1 SGHKS and CDR2 YYEKEE come from the germline V gene (reference sequence). CDR3 size: 15 residues. The CDR3 here is CASSFSGEVNQPQHF. CDR3 DNA sequence: TGTGCCAGCAGCTTTTCCGGCGAGGTCAATCAGCCCCAGCATTTT.

The J gene is TRBJ2-7, the V gene TRBV5-6; 7 nucleotides match TRBD1. Germline V lookup: CDR1 SGHDT, CDR2 YYEEEE. The CDR3 length is 14 residues. V was pared by 4 bases and J by 2 bases, with 6 bases of the junction left unmatched. In DNA, the CDR3 is TGTGCCAGCAGCCCAGGGGGTAAGCCCTACGAGCAGTACTTC. This sequence encodes CASSPGGKPYEQYF.

The rearrangement uses TRBV7-2 and TRBJ2-7; D possibly corresponds to TRBD1 (5 bases). The CDR3 spans 15 residues. Trimming removed 0 bases at V and 5 bases at J, with 14 bases between. Germline-derived CDR1 and CDR2 are SGHTA and FQGNSA. CDR3 nucleotides: TGTGCCAGCAGCTTAGCTGGCAGGGATCCCAACGAGCAGTACTTC. Amino acids: CASSLAGRDPNEQYF. The full variable domain, in which reference TRBV7-2 and TRBJ2-7 provide the parts outside the CDR3, is GAGVSQSPSNKVTEKGKDVELRCDPISGHTALYWYRQSLGQGLEFLIYFQGNSAPDKSGLPSDRFSAERTGGSVSTLTIQRTQQEDSAVYLCASSLAGRDPNEQYFGPGTRLTVT.